These 2 T cell receptor beta chains were all obtained from the same sample, sequenced in a study of Ad26.COV2.S vaccination and SARS-CoV-2 variants. TCRdb keeps only in-frame clones here, not all; method: immunoSEQ multiplex PCR. Here the sample spans just over 350,000 clones, 92% being singletons. The material sequenced was peripheral blood, taken after recovery from COVID-19. The origin of the receptors is a human donor who had recovered from COVID-19.

The J gene is TRBJ1-1, the V gene TRBV29-1, with D possibly TRBD1 on 5 matching bases. Germline V gives CDR1 SQVTM, CDR2 ANQGSEA. Between the trimmed V and J ends, which lost 3 bases and 2 bases, there was a span of 13 bases. The length of the CDR3 is 14 residues. The CDR3 here is CSVDRGGLNTEAFF. DNA of the CDR3: TGCAGCGTTGATCGGGGGGGTCTCAACACTGAAGCTTTCTTT.

The rearrangement links TRBV5-1 to TRBJ2-3, with D hard to call. The CDR3 contains 14 residues. The V gene lost 0 bases and the J gene lost 4 bases, with 9 bases spanning the gap. Germline V gene sequence: CDR1 SGHRS, CDR2 YFSETQ. CDR3 coding DNA: TGCGCCAGCAGCTTGGTTGGGTTTTCAGATACGCAGTATTTT. As protein: CASSLVGFSDTQYF.